This record concerns one T cell receptor (beta chain) sequence. Its antigen is not known. The record originates from a study of cytotoxic CD8 clonotypes in ibrutinib-treated CLL. For the study at large: The samples contained 250,000 to 300,000 productive templates on average. They also contained an average of roughly 99,000 productive rearrangements. Study observations and caveats: Clonality was elevated at ibrutinib response and had returned toward baseline at progression. Samples were collected at differing times from sustained-remission and progressing patients. Clonality measured at baseline exceeded age-matched healthy donors, tracking circulating CD8+ T-cell counts.

TCRdb's table, derived via immunoSEQ multiplex PCR, lists solely in-frame clones and lacks some. Here the sample spans 120,000 to 150,000 clones, around 77% being singletons. Germline CDR1 and CDR2: SEHNR and FQNEAQ (reference sequence). This CDR3 has 14 residues. Trimming shortened V by 6 bases and J by 0 bases, and 12 bases separated the two germline ends. The sequencing used PBMCs, collected after 12 months of ibrutinib treatment. The receptor comes from a human donor with chronic lymphocytic leukemia. This chain connects TRBV7-9 to TRBJ2-7, with unresolved D. Here the CDR3 reads CASSPLGSSYEQYF. Written as DNA, the CDR3 is TGTGCCAGCAGTCCCTTGGGGTCCTCCTACGAGCAGTACTTC.